Sequencing of this T cell receptor beta chain was carried out in a study of blood T cell repertoires in COVID-19. The wider study: Samples taken during acute and convalescent COVID-19 were collected in the United States, Italy and Spain. The cDNA or gDNA used as material had been derived from T cells, B-cell-depleted T cells, or PBMCs.

The CDR3 totals 15 residues. CDR1 is MNHEY and CDR2 is SMNVEV in the germline V gene (reference sequence). V was pared by 4 bases and J by 7 bases, with 17 bases between. TCRdb's copy holds only in-frame clones and misses some; the assay was immunoSEQ multiplex PCR. The table has about 140,000 clones, 81% seen once. The material sequenced was peripheral blood. The receptor's source is a human donor in a cohort sampled during active COVID-19. The V gene is TRBV27, the J gene TRBJ2-1; a possible D gene is TRBD2 (5 bases). The CDR3 DNA sequence: TGTGCCAGCAGTTGGGTTGACGGGGTCTCGAATGAGCAGTTCTTC. Translating it yields CASSWVDGVSNEQFF.